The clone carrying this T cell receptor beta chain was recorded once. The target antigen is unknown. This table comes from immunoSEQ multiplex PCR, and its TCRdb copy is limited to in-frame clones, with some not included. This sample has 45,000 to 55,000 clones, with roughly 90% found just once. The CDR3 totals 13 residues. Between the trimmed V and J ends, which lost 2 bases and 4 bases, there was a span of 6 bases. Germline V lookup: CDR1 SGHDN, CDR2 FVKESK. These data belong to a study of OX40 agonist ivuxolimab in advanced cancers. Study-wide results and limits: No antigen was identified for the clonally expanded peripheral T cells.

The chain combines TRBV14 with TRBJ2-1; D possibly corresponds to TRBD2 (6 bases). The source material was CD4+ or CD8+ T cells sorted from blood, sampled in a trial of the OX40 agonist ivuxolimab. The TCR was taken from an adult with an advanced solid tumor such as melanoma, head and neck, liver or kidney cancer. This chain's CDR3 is CASSQRGYNEQFF. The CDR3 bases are TGTGCCAGCAGCCAACGGGGGTACAATGAGCAGTTCTTC.